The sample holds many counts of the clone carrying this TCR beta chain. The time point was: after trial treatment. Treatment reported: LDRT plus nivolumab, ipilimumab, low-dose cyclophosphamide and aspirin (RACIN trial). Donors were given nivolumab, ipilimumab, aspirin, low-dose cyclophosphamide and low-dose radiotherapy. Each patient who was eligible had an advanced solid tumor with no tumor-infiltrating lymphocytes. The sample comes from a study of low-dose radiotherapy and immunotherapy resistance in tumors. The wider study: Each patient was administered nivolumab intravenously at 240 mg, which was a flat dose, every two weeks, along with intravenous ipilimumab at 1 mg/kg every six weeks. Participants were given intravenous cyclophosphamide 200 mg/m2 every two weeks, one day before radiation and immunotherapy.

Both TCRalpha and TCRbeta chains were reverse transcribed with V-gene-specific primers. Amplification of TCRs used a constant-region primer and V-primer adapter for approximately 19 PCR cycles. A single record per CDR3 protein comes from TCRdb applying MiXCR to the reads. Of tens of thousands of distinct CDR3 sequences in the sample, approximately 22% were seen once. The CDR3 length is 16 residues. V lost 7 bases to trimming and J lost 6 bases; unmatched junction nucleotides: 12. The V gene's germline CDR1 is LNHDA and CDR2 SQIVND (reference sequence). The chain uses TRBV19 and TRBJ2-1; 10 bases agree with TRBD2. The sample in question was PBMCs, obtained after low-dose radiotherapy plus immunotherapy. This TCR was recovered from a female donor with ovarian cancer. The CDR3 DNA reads TGTGCCAGTACCCCACTTCTAGCGGGAGCCCTCAATGAGCAGTTCTTC. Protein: CASTPLLAGALNEQFF.